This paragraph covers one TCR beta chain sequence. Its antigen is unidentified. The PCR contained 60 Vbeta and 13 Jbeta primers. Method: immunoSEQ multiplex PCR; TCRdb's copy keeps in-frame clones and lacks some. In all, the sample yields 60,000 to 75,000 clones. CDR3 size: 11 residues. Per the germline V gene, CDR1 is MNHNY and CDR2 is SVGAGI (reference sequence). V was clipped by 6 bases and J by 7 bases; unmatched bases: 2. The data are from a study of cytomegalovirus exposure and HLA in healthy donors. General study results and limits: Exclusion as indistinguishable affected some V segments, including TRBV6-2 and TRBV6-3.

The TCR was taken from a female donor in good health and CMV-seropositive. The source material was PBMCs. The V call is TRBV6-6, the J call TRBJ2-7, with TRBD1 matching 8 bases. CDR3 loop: CASRGQGEQYF. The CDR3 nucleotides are TGTGCCAGCAGAGGACAGGGAGAGCAGTACTTC.